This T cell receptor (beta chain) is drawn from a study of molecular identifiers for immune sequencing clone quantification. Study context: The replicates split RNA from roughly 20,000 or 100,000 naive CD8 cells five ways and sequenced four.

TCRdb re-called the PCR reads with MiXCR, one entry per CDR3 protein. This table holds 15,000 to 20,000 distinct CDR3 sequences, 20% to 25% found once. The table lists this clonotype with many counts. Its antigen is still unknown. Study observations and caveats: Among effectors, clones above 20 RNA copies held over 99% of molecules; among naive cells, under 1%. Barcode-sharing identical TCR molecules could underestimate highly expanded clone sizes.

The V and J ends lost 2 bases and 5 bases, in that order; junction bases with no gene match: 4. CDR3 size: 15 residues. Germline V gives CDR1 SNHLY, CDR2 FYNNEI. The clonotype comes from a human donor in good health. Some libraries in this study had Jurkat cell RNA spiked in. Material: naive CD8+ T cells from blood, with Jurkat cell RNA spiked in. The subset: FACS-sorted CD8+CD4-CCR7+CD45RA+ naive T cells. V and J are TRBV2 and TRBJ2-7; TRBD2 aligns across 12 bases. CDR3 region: CASSERTSGTHEQYF. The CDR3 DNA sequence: TGTGCCAGCAGTGAACGGACTAGCGGGACCCACGAGCAGTACTTC.